This T cell receptor (beta chain) comes out of a study of T cells after yellow fever vaccination. V lost 1 base and J lost 2, with 13 bases in between. This CDR3 has 15 residues. Germline CDR1 reads SGHRS; CDR2 reads YFSETQ. One entry per CDR3 protein, called by TCRdb with MiXCR from the 5' RACE reads. The data show approximately 340,000 distinct CDR3 sequences, approximately 9% seen once. This clonotype was counted only a few times. The material was PBMCs, obtained on the day of the first yellow fever vaccination. The V and J genes are TRBV5-1 and TRBJ2-7; no clear D. The origin of this receptor is a man younger than 35 who received the YFV17D yellow fever vaccine. Written as DNA, the CDR3 is TGCGCCAGCAGCTTGTTGACGCTGACTCCCTACGAGCAGTACTTC. Its protein is CASSLLTLTPYEQYF.